Sequencing of this T cell receptor beta chain was carried out in a study of type 1 regulatory T cells. Study background: T-allo10 is a Tr1-enriched, alloantigen-specific CD4 T cell product made in vitro. Study-wide results and limits: Compared with non-Tr1 cells, Tr1 cells showed a narrower TCR repertoire.

MiXCR, run by TCRdb on the reads, gives a single entry per CDR3 protein. The repertoire includes about 42,000 distinct CDR3 sequences, 10% to 15% of them detected once, and around 8% sits in the top ten. A word on this clonotype: As yet, its antigen is unknown.

V was clipped by 5 bases and J by 10 bases; unmatched bases: 14. From germline, CDR1 is MNHEY and CDR2 SVGAGI. The CDR3 loop spans 17 amino acids. The receptor's source is a human donor in good health. Sequencing input: cultured non-Tr1 T cells, either the whole culture or a sorted T cell fraction (not recorded which). The J gene is TRBJ1-6, the V gene TRBV6-5, with 10 bases identical to TRBD1. In DNA, the CDR3 is TGTGCCAGCAGTCCCGGGTCCTGGACAGGGGGAGACTCACCCCTCCACTTT. This sequence encodes CASSPGSWTGGDSPLHF.